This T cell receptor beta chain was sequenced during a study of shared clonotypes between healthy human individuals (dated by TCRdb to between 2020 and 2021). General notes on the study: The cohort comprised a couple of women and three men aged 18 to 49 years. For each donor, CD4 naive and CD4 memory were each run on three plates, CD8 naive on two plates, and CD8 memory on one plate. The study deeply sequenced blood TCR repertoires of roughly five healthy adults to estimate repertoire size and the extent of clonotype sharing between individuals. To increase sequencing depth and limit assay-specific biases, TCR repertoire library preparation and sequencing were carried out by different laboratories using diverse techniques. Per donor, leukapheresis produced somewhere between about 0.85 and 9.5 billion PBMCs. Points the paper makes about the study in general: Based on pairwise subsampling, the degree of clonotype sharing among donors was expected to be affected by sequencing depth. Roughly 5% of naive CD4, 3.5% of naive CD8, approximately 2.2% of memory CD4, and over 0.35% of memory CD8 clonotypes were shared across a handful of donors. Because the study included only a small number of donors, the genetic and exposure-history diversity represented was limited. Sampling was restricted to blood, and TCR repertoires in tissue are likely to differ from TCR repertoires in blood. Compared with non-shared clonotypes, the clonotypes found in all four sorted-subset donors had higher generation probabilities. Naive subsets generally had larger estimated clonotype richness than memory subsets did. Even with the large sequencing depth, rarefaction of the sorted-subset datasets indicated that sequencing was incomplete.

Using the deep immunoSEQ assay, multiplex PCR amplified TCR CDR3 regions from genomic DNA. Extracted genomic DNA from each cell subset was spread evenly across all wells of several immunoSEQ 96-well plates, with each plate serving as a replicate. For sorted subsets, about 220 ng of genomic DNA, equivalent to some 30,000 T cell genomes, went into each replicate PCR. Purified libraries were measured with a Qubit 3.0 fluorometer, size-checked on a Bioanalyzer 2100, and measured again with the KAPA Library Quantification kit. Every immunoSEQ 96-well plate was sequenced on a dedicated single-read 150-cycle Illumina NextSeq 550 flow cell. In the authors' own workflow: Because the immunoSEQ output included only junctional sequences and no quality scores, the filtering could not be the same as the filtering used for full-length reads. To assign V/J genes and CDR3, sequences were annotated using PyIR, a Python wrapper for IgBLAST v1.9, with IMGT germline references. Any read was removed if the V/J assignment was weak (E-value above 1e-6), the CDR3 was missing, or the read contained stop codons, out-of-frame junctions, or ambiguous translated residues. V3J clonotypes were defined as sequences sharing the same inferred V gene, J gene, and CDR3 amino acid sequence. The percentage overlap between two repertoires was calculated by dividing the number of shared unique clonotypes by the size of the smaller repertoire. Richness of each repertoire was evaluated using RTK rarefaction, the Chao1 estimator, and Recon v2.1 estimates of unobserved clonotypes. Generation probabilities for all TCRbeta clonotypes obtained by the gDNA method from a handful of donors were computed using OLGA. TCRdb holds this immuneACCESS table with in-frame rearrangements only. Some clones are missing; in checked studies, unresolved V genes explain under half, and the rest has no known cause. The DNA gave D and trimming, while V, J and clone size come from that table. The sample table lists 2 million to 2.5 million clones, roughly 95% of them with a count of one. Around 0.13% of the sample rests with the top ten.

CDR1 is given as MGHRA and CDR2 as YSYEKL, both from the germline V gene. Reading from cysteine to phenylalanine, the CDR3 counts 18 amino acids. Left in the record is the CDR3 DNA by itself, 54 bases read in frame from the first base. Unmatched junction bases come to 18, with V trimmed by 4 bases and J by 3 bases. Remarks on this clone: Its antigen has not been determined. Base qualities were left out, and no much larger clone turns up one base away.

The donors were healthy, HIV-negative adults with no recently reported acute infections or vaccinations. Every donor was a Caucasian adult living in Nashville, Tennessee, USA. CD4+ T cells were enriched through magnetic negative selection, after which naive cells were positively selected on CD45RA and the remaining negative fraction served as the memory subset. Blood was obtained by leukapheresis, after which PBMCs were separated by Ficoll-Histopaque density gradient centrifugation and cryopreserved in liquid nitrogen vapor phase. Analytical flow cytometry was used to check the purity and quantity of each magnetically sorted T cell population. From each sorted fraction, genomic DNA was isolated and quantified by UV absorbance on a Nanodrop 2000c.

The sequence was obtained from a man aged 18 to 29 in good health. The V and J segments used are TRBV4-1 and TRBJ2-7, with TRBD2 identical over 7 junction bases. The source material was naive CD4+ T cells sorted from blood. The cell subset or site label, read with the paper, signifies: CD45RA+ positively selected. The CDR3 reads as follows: CASSPGGRAGLRDYEQYF. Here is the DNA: TGCGCCAGCAGCCCAGGAGGCCGAGCGGGGCTGCGTGACTACGAGCAGTACTTC.